These 23 T cell receptor beta chains were all obtained from the same sample, sequenced in a study of shared clonotypes between healthy human individuals. The data were produced by immunoSEQ multiplex PCR, yet TCRdb's version contains in-frame clones alone and is incomplete. The sample yields some 2,000,000 clones, 85% to 95% seen once. Sequenced material: naive CD4+ T cells sorted from blood. Subset indicated: CD45RA+ positively selected. These receptors all come from a young man in good health.

V is TRBV30 and J is TRBJ2-1; TRBD2 matches at 7 bases. CDR3 size: 17 residues. Germline V gene lookup returns CDR1 GTSNPN and CDR2 SVGIG (reference sequence). The junction had 14 bases not matched to a gene; V was cut back by 4 bases and J by 2 bases. CDR3: CAWKWREKVGAYNEQFF. The DNA for the CDR3 is TGTGCCTGGAAGTGGCGGGAGAAAGTTGGGGCCTACAATGAGCAGTTCTTC.

The chain recombines TRBV5-6 with TRBJ1-3; D is ambiguous. CDR1 is SGHDT, CDR2 YYEEEE, per germline. The V gene lost 4 bases and the J gene lost 0 bases, with 8 bases spanning the gap. This CDR3 has 14 residues. The CDR3 coding sequence is TGTGCCAGCAGCCCGGACTACTCTGGAAACACCATATATTTT. This gives the protein CASSPDYSGNTIYF.

This chain uses TRBV7-2 with TRBJ2-1, with 8 bases that match TRBD2. The CDR3 sequence is 16 residues long. After removal of 1 base from V and 1 base from J, the junction contained 3 bases not matched to a gene. Germline V gene lookup returns CDR1 SGHTA and CDR2 FQGNSA. In nucleotides, the CDR3 is TGTGCCAGCAGCTTAGTAACGGGAGGGTCCTACAATGAGCAGTTCTTC. It specifies CASSLVTGGSYNEQFF.

V is TRBV30 and J is TRBJ1-6; 7 bases match TRBD1. The CDR3 extends over 14 amino acids. V shed 3 bases and J 4 bases; nucleotides not matched to a gene: 3. Germline V gene sequence: CDR1 GTSNPN, CDR2 SVGIG (reference sequence). CDR3 amino acids: CAWRKGAYNSPLHF. The CDR3 DNA sequence: TGTGCCTGGAGGAAGGGGGCGTATAATTCACCCCTCCACTTT.

This rearrangement joins TRBV4-2 to TRBJ2-7; D tentatively reads TRBD1 or TRBD2 (6 bases each). The CDR3 totals 15 residues. With 5 bases removed from V and 3 bases from J, the gap between germline ends came to 17 bases. In germline, CDR1 is LGHNA, CDR2 YNFKEQ. CDR3 protein: CASSLEGRGLYEQYF. The CDR3 DNA reads as TGTGCCAGCAGCTTGGAGGGCAGGGGACTCTACGAGCAGTACTTC.

V is TRBV6-4 and J is TRBJ1-2; the D gene is possibly TRBD1 (5 bases). Looked up from germline, CDR1 is MRHNA and CDR2 is SNTAGT. The ends were cut back, 6 bases at V and 8 bases at J, with 19 bases in the middle. The CDR3 is 14 residues long. The CDR3 is CASRQFGGSGGYTF. The CDR3 DNA follows: TGTGCCAGCAGGCAATTTGGAGGGTCAGGGGGCTACACCTTC.

The chain links TRBV9 to TRBJ1-4; a possible D gene is TRBD1 (6 bases). Trimming stripped 4 bases from V and 7 bases from J, with 29 bases between. CDR1 and CDR2 from the germline V gene are SGDLS and YYNGEE. This CDR3 spans 19 amino acids. The CDR3 loop is CASSLPPGQIDTGGEKLFF. The CDR3 bases are TGTGCCAGCAGCCTCCCCCCGGGACAAATTGATACTGGTGGTGAAAAACTGTTTTTT.

The chain is built from TRBV10-2 and TRBJ2-3, with no clear D. CDR1 and CDR2 (germline): WSHSY, SAAADI. CDR3 length equals 11 residues. V lost 2 bases and J 5 bases, leaving 2 bases between the germline ends. CDR3 in DNA: TGCGCCAGCAGTGAGATAGATACGCAGTATTTT. This codes for CASSEIDTQYF.

The chain recombines TRBV10-1 with TRBJ2-3; 11 nucleotides line up with TRBD2. The CDR3 covers 19 residues. V shed 6 bases and J 2 bases; nucleotides not matched to a gene: 16. From germline, CDR1 is WNHNN and CDR2 SYGVQD (reference sequence). The CDR3 loop reads CASSGEPRTSGRNTDTQYF. CDR3 bases: TGCGCCAGCAGCGGCGAGCCCCGAACTAGCGGGAGAAACACAGATACGCAGTATTTT.

The sample holds one count of this clone. V usage is TRBV6-1 and J usage is TRBJ2-3; the D gene is possibly TRBD2 (6 bases). The CDR3 has 13 residues. V shed 3 bases and J shed 4 bases, with 8 bases lying between them. Germline-derived CDR1 and CDR2 are MNHNS and SASEGT. CDR3 amino acids: CASSDLAPDTQYF. The CDR3 region has the DNA TGTGCCAGCAGTGACCTAGCGCCAGATACGCAGTATTTT.

This chain connects TRBV5-1 to TRBJ2-7; TRBD2 agrees at 9 bases. The V segment lost 3 bases and the J segment 2 bases; nucleotides outside the gene matches: 3. The CDR3 extends over 14 amino acids. Germline V CDR1 and CDR2: SGHRS, YFSETQ. The CDR3 DNA reads as TGCGCCAGCAGCTCTAGCGGGGAAACCTACGAGCAGTACTTC. Translated: CASSSSGETYEQYF.

DNA of the CDR3: TGCGCCAGCAGCCCGGCCGTCTCCTATAATTCACCCCTCCACTTT. It encodes CASSPAVSYNSPLHF. V is TRBV10-2 and J is TRBJ1-6; D unresolved. With 6 bases removed from V and 0 bases from J, the gap between germline ends came to 9 bases. The germline V gene has CDR1 WSHSY and CDR2 SAAADI. CDR3 size: 15 residues.

The rearrangement joins TRBV7-9 to TRBJ2-5; unclear D gene. CDR1 is SEHNR, CDR2 FQNEAQ, per germline (reference sequence). CDR3 length: 13 amino acids. The V end was cut by 4 bases, the J end by 2 bases, with 8 bases between. The CDR3: CASSSWAQETQYF. As DNA, the CDR3 is TGTGCCAGCAGCTCCTGGGCTCAAGAGACCCAGTACTTC.

The gene calls are TRBV6-5 and TRBJ1-3, with TRBD1 matching 8 bases. CDR1 and CDR2 (germline): MNHEY, SVGAGI. Unmatched junction bases numbered 10, after V lost 7 bases and J lost 5 bases. The CDR3 runs to 15 residues. The CDR3 DNA reads TGTGCCAGCACCCCATCGGACAGGGATCGAAACACCATATATTTT. It yields the protein CASTPSDRDRNTIYF.

This chain links TRBV5-6 with TRBJ1-1, with TRBD1 matching over 7 bases. V lost 5 bases and J lost 1; bases outside the gene matches: 8. The CDR3 has 15 residues. CDR1 is SGHDT and CDR2 is YYEEEE in the germline V gene. CDR3 nucleotides: TGTGCCAGCAGGCAACAGGGGTCCGGGAACACTGAAGCTTTCTTT. This encodes CASRQQGSGNTEAFF.

Comments on this clone: Given a much more abundant clone one base away, this may be a read error. Other DNA sequences in the same sample also yield this CDR3. This sequence joins TRBV5-1 and TRBJ1-1; no firm D call. The ends were cut back, 0 bases at V and 1 base at J, with 4 bases in the middle. The length of the CDR3 is 13 residues. From germline, CDR1 is SGHRS and CDR2 YFSETQ. CDR3 in amino acids: CASSLGRNTEAFF. CDR3 coding DNA: TGCGCCAGCAGCTTGGGTAGGAACACTGAAGCTTTCTTT.

V usage is TRBV30 and J usage is TRBJ1-2, with D hard to call. Germline V gives CDR1 GTSNPN, CDR2 SVGIG (reference sequence). Deletions cut 2 bases from V and 3 bases from J, with 10 bases between. This CDR3 region has 13 residues. CDR3 sequence: CAWSFSGDYGYTF. CDR3 DNA: TGTGCCTGGAGTTTTTCCGGGGACTATGGCTACACCTTC.

The rearrangement links TRBV10-3 to TRBJ2-7; either TRBD1 or TRBD2 may supply D (5 bases each). Looked up from germline, CDR1 is ENHRY and CDR2 is SYGVKD. The V gene lost 0 bases and the J gene lost 2 bases, with 11 bases spanning the gap. This CDR3 has 15 residues. CDR3 in amino acids: CAISESRAGTYEQYF. Here the CDR3 DNA reads TGTGCCATCAGTGAGTCGAGGGCAGGGACCTACGAGCAGTACTTC.

V and J are TRBV10-3 and TRBJ1-5; 8 positions match TRBD1. Germline values: CDR1 ENHRY, CDR2 SYGVKD. The CDR3 is 15 residues long. V was pared by 2 bases and J by 6 bases, with 6 bases of the junction left unmatched. The CDR3 DNA is TGTGCCATCAGTGAGACCCAGGGGGCGGTTCAGCCCCAGCATTTT. Its protein product is CAISETQGAVQPQHF.

The rearrangement joins TRBV5-1 to TRBJ2-7, with D unresolved. The V gene's germline CDR1 is SGHRS and CDR2 YFSETQ. The V and J ends lost 5 bases and 4 bases respectively, with 13 bases between them. The CDR3 totals 13 residues. The CDR3 region has the DNA TGCGCCAGCAGTTGGGATGACACATACGAGCAGTACTTC. Amino acid sequence: CASSWDDTYEQYF.

The chain is built from TRBV15 and TRBJ2-2; possible D gene TRBD1, 6 bases. CDR3 length: 16 amino acids. Germline V gene lookup returns CDR1 LNHNV and CDR2 YYDKDF (reference sequence). Deletions cut 0 bases from V and 5 bases from J, with 13 bases between. The CDR3 nucleotides are TGTGCCACCAGCAGAGAAAGGGGGTTTGAGACCGGGGAGCTGTTTTTT. This codes for CATSRERGFETGELFF.

The chain's CDR3 is CASSLSAPISTDTQYF. Here the CDR3 DNA reads TGCGCCAGCAGCCTCTCGGCGCCGATTAGCACAGATACGCAGTATTTT. The rearrangement links TRBV4-1 to TRBJ2-3; D gene unclear. Germline CDR1 MGHRA, CDR2 YSYEKL. With 4 bases removed from V and 0 bases from J, the gap between germline ends came to 14 bases. This CDR3 spans 16 amino acids.

In nucleotides, the CDR3 is TGTGCCAGCAGCACCCGAGATGGGGCTGGAGAGCAGTACTTC. Protein sequence: CASSTRDGAGEQYF. The rearrangement joins TRBV11-3 to TRBJ2-7, with D possibly matching TRBD1 (5 bases). The CDR3 runs to 14 residues. Germline-derived CDR1 and CDR2 are SGHNT and YENEEA. V dropped 5 bases and J dropped 7 bases, with 18 bases sitting between them.